These 11 T cell receptor beta chains were sequenced from one sample in a study of blood T cell repertoires in COVID-19 (dated by TCRdb to 2018 to 2021). To prepare the library, the immunoSEQ multiplex PCR assay was applied. TCRdb limited this immuneACCESS table to in-frame rearrangements with V and J called. A share of clones is missing; checked studies link under half to unresolved V genes, and the rest is unexplained. This sample is represented by 91,000 or so clones; around nine tenths of them were singletons. The biggest ten clones account for 15% of the sample. The sequencing sample was made of peripheral blood. These receptors were taken from a human donor in a cohort sampled during active COVID-19.

The rearrangement links TRBV6-2 or TRBV6-3 to TRBJ2-1, with TRBD2 matching 12 bases. V shed 6 bases and J 6 bases; nucleotides not matched to a gene: 6. This CDR3 spans 15 amino acids. Germline CDR1 and CDR2: MNHEY and SVGEGT. CDR3 sequence: CASSLTSGGFNEQFF. CDR3 nucleotides: TGTGCCAGCAGCCTAACTAGCGGGGGGTTCAATGAGCAGTTCTTC.

V usage is TRBV14 and J usage is TRBJ1-6; weak D call: TRBD1 (6 bases). Trimming pared 0 bases from V and 7 bases from J, leaving 16 bases between. The CDR3 has 17 amino acids. Germline values: CDR1 SGHDN, CDR2 FVKESK. The CDR3 DNA is TGTGCCAGCAGCCAAGAGACAGGAGGCCGCAAGAATTCACCCCTCCACTTT. The encoded protein is CASSQETGGRKNSPLHF.

The chain recombines TRBV18 with TRBJ1-6; TRBD1 is a possible D gene (5 bases). The CDR3 totals 15 residues. The V end was cut by 3 bases, the J end by 5 bases, with 11 bases between. CDR1 is KGHSH, CDR2 LQKENI, per germline. CDR3 amino acids: CASSPEGSHNSPLHF. The CDR3, as DNA: TGTGCCAGCTCACCGGAGGGGTCCCATAATTCACCCCTCCACTTT.

The chain links TRBV6-6 to TRBJ1-2; D is perhaps TRBD1 (5 bases). This CDR3 region has 14 residues. V lost 9 bases to trimming and J lost 0 bases, with 14 bases between them. Germline V gene lookup returns CDR1 MNHNY and CDR2 SVGAGI (reference sequence). The CDR3 is CASSDGGANYGYTF. In DNA, the CDR3 is TGTGCCAGTAGCGACGGGGGGGCTAACTATGGCTACACCTTC.

V usage is TRBV6-2 or TRBV6-3 and J usage is TRBJ1-2; D remains ambiguous. The CDR3 consists of 14 residues. Trimming cost V 5 bases and J 6 bases, with 16 bases left between them. Germline CDR1 MNHEY, CDR2 SVGEGT. CDR3 nucleotide sequence: TGTGCCAGCAGTCGGAGGCCCGCTTTTGATGGCTACACCTTC. Protein: CASSRRPAFDGYTF.

The J gene is TRBJ2-3, the V gene TRBV5-5; D not certain. CDR3 size: 15 residues. Trimming shortened V by 4 bases and J by 0 bases, and 12 bases separated the two germline ends. Germline CDR1 is SGHKS and CDR2 is YYEKEE (reference sequence). The CDR3, as DNA: TGTGCCAGCAGCCAACTAAGCGTTAGCACAGATACGCAGTATTTT. Translating it yields CASSQLSVSTDTQYF.

The chain employs TRBV7-3 and TRBJ2-2; a weak D match, TRBD2 (6 bases). Germline CDR1 is SGHTA and CDR2 is FQGTGA. The CDR3 runs to 18 residues. V was shortened by 0 bases and J by 1 base, with 15 bases between the two germline ends. CDR3 protein: CASSLTPAGRRNTGELFF. CDR3 coding DNA: TGTGCCAGCAGCTTAACGCCGGCGGGGCGAAGGAACACCGGGGAGCTGTTTTTT. Together with reference TRBV7-3 and TRBJ2-2, the CDR3 gives the full variable domain: GAGVSQTPSNKVTEKGKYVELRCDPISGHTALYWYRQSLGQGPEFLIYFQGTGAADDSGLPNDRFFAVRPEGSVSTLKIQRTERGDSAVYLCASSLTPAGRRNTGELFFGEGSRLTVL.

This clone showed up just once. V usage is TRBV6-4 and J usage is TRBJ2-2, with D tentatively TRBD2 (5 bases). From germline, CDR1 is MRHNA and CDR2 SNTAGT. V was trimmed by 8 bases and J by 3 bases, leaving 10 bases between them. CDR3 length: 13 amino acids. CDR3 bases: TGTGCCAGCGCCCCGAGGGACACCGGGGAGCTGTTTTTT. The encoded protein is CASAPRDTGELFF.

The chain joins TRBV15 to TRBJ1-2, with TRBD1 matching 8 bases. Germline values: CDR1 LNHNV, CDR2 YYDKDF (reference sequence). The CDR3 contains 17 residues. The trim removed 0 bases at V and 2 bases at J, leaving 8 bases unmatched. CDR3 amino acids: CATSREGGNRGNYGYTF. The CDR3 coding sequence is TGTGCCACCAGCAGAGAAGGTGGAAACAGGGGGAACTATGGCTACACCTTC.

The rearrangement joins TRBV20-1 to TRBJ2-3; no definite D call. V lost 1 base, J lost 6 bases, and 5 bases lay in between. The CDR3 contains 11 residues. Germline CDR1 and CDR2: DFQATT and SNEGSKA (reference sequence). CDR3 DNA: TGCAGTGCTAGAGCCGGGGATACGCAGTATTTT. Protein sequence: CSARAGDTQYF.

The rearrangement links TRBV27 to TRBJ2-7; 7 bases agree with TRBD2. The CDR3 sequence is 19 residues long. CDR1 is MNHEY and CDR2 is SMNVEV in the germline V gene (reference sequence). Trimming removed 2 bases from V and 2 bases from J; junction bases left unmatched: 18. The DNA for the CDR3 is TGTGCCAGCAGTTTAGTAGGGGCGTTTGGGCGGGAGTTGACCTACGAGCAGTACTTC. Protein sequence: CASSLVGAFGRELTYEQYF.